This T cell receptor beta chain was identified in a study of T-cell memory formation after mild COVID-19. Trimming cost V 3 bases and J 0 bases; bases outside gene matches: 9. This CDR3 has 16 residues. Germline V CDR1 and CDR2: SGHDT, YYEEEE. Via MiXCR, TCRdb re-called the 5' RACE reads, giving one row per CDR3 protein. The sample carries fewer than 150,000 distinct CDR3 sequences, about 18% recorded once. This clonotype was counted at least ten times. The source material was PBMCs or a T cell subset sorted from them (not recorded which). The chain employs TRBV5-6 and TRBJ2-7, with 7 positions matching TRBD2. The sequence came from a young man who had mild COVID-19 (a few samples of this study predate the infection). Cell type and time point are not known. CDR3 residues: CASSSPKAGSSYEQYV. CDR3 in DNA: TGTGCCAGCAGCTCCCCTAAAGCGGGGAGCTCCTACGAGCAGTACGTC.